The text below deals with one T cell receptor (beta chain). The antigen remains unidentified. Mismatch with germline at one junction end may stem from a read error. The sample originates from a study of cytomegalovirus exposure and HLA in healthy donors. Study-level findings and limits: Most observed TCR sequences were rare, whereas some public TCRs were detected in many donors.

CDR1 SGHTA and CDR2 FQGNSA come from the germline V gene. The CDR3 is 12 amino acids. In the PCR, 60 Vbeta and 13 Jbeta primers were used. TCRdb keeps only in-frame clones here, not all; method: immunoSEQ multiplex PCR. The table lists under 200,000 clones, 70% to 80% of them singletons. The sequenced sample consisted of PBMCs. The V and J genes are TRBV7-2 and TRBJ1-2; possible D gene TRBD1, 5 bases. This TCR derives from a woman aged 40 to 50 in good health and CMV-seronegative. The CDR3 nucleotides read TGTGCCAGCAGCTTAGTAACAGGACCCCCGCTTTTC. Protein: CASSLVTGPPLF.